Below, 21 T cell receptor beta chains from the same sample are listed, as sequenced in a study of blood T cells in healthy people across ages. With a J-beta primer mix and a sample-barcoded 5' primer, a second PCR ran 7 to 11 cycles. TCRdb ran MiXCR on the 5' RACE reads and lists one entry per CDR3 protein. The sample carries 380,000 or so distinct CDR3 sequences, approximately 51% recorded once. The sample was blood. Receptors originate from a man aged 60-69 years in good health.

V and J are TRBV12-3 or TRBV12-4 and TRBJ2-4; 8 bases are shared with TRBD2. J gave up 0 bases and V 5 bases, and 15 bases lay outside the gene matches. The CDR3 consists of 19 residues. The CDR3 reads CASSQAQILAGLAKNIQYF. CDR3 nucleotide sequence: TGTGCCAGCAGTCAAGCTCAAATCCTAGCGGGTTTAGCCAAAAACATTCAGTACTTC.

V is TRBV18 and J is TRBJ2-3, with D unclear. CDR1 and CDR2 (germline): KGHSH, LQKENI. V lost 7 bases, J lost 2 bases, and 4 bases lay in between. The CDR3 consists of 11 residues. Written as DNA, the CDR3 is TGTGCCAGCTTCTTCACAGATACGCAGTATTTT. Its translation is CASFFTDTQYF. Complete variable domain (other parts from reference TRBV18 and TRBJ2-3): NAGVMQNPRHLVRRRGQEARLRCSPMKGHSHVYWYRQLPEEGLKFMVYLQKENIIDESGMPKERFSAEFPKEGPSILRIQQVVRGDSAAYFCASFFTDTQYFGPGTRLTVL.

This clonotype was seen at least ten times. This rearrangement joins TRBV28 to TRBJ2-4, with D unresolved. The CDR3 covers 13 residues. Germline CDR1 is MDHEN and CDR2 is SYDVKM. V was pared by 6 bases and J by 7 bases, with 13 bases between. The CDR3 sequence: CASSRGPQNIQYF. The CDR3 DNA reads as TGTGCCAGCAGCCGTGGACCCCAGAACATTCAGTACTTC.

The CDR3 loop reads CARGLRPGHYNEQFF. The CDR3 DNA sequence: TGTGCCAGAGGCCTTCGGCCCGGCCACTACAATGAGCAGTTCTTC. V and J are TRBV21-1 and TRBJ2-1; TRBD1 is taken as the D call from the table, unchecked against the DNA. TRBV21-1 is noted as a pseudogene. This CDR3 spans 15 amino acids.

Only a few counts were recorded for this clonotype. The V and J genes are TRBV6-2 or TRBV6-3 and TRBJ2-5, with 9 nucleotides matching TRBD1. V shed 7 bases, J shed 2 bases, and the junction held 8 bases outside the gene matches. Germline V gene sequence: CDR1 MNHEY, CDR2 SVGEGT. The CDR3 runs 15 residues. The CDR3 is CASTRPGTGQETQYF. The CDR3 DNA follows: TGTGCCAGCACCCGACCCGGGACAGGGCAAGAGACCCAGTACTTC.

The chain joins TRBV7-3 to TRBJ1-1, with 7 bases identical to TRBD1. Germline CDR1 SGHTA, CDR2 FQGTGA. This CDR3 has 13 residues. With V trimmed by 3 bases and J by 10 bases, 8 bases remained unmatched. CDR3: CASSFQDRDRAFF. The DNA for the CDR3 is TGTGCCAGCAGCTTTCAAGACAGGGATAGAGCTTTCTTT.

The V and J genes are TRBV9 and TRBJ2-1; D possibly corresponds to TRBD2 (6 bases). The CDR3 loop spans 15 amino acids. V dropped 0 bases and J dropped 3 bases, with 10 bases sitting between them. From germline, CDR1 is SGDLS and CDR2 YYNGEE. For the CDR3, the DNA is TGTGCCAGCAGCGTAGGGGGCGGGATCTACAATGAGCAGTTCTTC. This translates into CASSVGGGIYNEQFF.

The chain recombines TRBV6-5 with TRBJ2-3, with 12 bases that match TRBD2. Germline loops: CDR1 MNHEY, CDR2 SVGAGI. J gave up 6 bases and V 7 bases, and 8 bases lay outside the gene matches. CDR3 length equals 15 residues. The CDR3 DNA follows: TGTGCCAGCACACCGCGACTAGCGGGAGTGGATACGCAGTATTTT. It specifies CASTPRLAGVDTQYF.

This clonotype showed up just a few times. Possible read error: a much larger clone is one base away. This chain joins TRBV3-1 and TRBJ2-3, with unresolved D. The CDR3 length is 16 residues. Germline V gene lookup returns CDR1 LGHDT and CDR2 YNNKEL (reference sequence). V lost 7 bases to trimming and J lost 0 bases, with 17 bases between them. In DNA, the CDR3 is TGTGCCAGCAAGCTTGTAGACGTGACAAGCACAGATACGCAGTATTTT. This gives the protein CASKLVDVTSTDTQYF.

The CDR3 reads CSARSAYEQYF. The CDR3 DNA follows: TGCAGTGCTAGGAGCGCGTACGAGCAGTACTTC. This chain joins TRBV20-1 and TRBJ2-7; no firm D call. V was pared by 3 bases and J by 4 bases, with 7 bases between. Germline CDR1 reads DFQATT; CDR2 reads SNEGSKA (reference sequence). This CDR3 region has 11 residues.

This chain joins TRBV18 and TRBJ2-1; D possibly corresponds to TRBD1 (6 bases). The germline CDR1 and CDR2 sequences are KGHSH and LQKENI. Trimming removed 2 bases from V and 6 bases from J, with 14 bases in between. This CDR3 spans 15 amino acids. CDR3 in amino acids: CASSPRTGISNEQFF. As DNA, the CDR3 is TGTGCCAGCTCACCAAGAACAGGGATCAGCAATGAGCAGTTCTTC.

The J gene is TRBJ2-2, the V gene TRBV29-1; D not resolved. V was pared by 7 bases and J by 10 bases, with 13 bases between. CDR1 and CDR2 (germline): SQVTM, ANQGSEA. The CDR3 spans 11 residues. For the CDR3, the DNA is TGCAGCGCCCACGGGCCCGAGGAGCTGTTTTTT. Translated: CSAHGPEELFF.

This clonotype showed up just a few times. J is TRBJ2-3 and V is TRBV6-6; 11 bases fit TRBD2. Looked up from germline, CDR1 is MNHNY and CDR2 is SVGAGI (reference sequence). This CDR3 is 17 amino acids long. The junction had 10 bases not matched to a gene; V was cut back by 2 bases and J by 6 bases. The CDR3 protein is CASSYPGGLAAGDTQYF. CDR3 nucleotide sequence: TGTGCCAGCAGTTACCCAGGGGGACTAGCGGCGGGGGATACGCAGTATTTT.

The genes are TRBV3-1 and TRBJ2-7, with D possibly called TRBD1 or TRBD2 (5 bases each). V dropped 3 bases and J dropped 3 bases, with 12 bases sitting between them. The CDR3 is made up of 14 amino acids. The germline V gene has CDR1 LGHDT and CDR2 YNNKEL (reference sequence). This CDR3 reads CASSHGLGDYEQYF. In DNA form, the CDR3 reads TGTGCCAGCAGCCACGGACTGGGGGACTACGAGCAGTACTTC.

The rearrangement uses TRBV27 and TRBJ2-6; possibly TRBD2 for D (6 bases). The germline V gene has CDR1 MNHEY and CDR2 SMNVEV (reference sequence). The CDR3 sequence is 19 residues long. The V and J ends lost 2 bases and 0 bases respectively, with 17 bases between them. This chain's CDR3 is CASSLGSGPGGSGANVLTF. The DNA of the CDR3 is TGTGCCAGCAGTTTAGGGAGCGGACCCGGGGGCTCTGGGGCCAACGTCCTGACTTTC.

This clonotype has a single count. This chain uses TRBV5-1 with TRBJ1-5, with TRBD1 as a possible D gene (5 bases). Germline V gene data show CDR1 as SGHRS and CDR2 as YFSETQ. The CDR3 has 14 residues. V lost 7 bases and J lost 6, with 17 bases in between. The DNA of the CDR3 is TGCGCCAGCCGGCCTGGGACTGTCGGTCAGCCCCAGCATTTT. The encoded protein is CASRPGTVGQPQHF.

The chain links TRBV4-3 to TRBJ1-5; no clear D gene. The CDR3 totals 21 residues. Germline values: CDR1 LGHNA, CDR2 YSLEER. V was clipped by 0 bases and J by 1 base, with 25 bases between them. The CDR3 region has the DNA TGCGCCAGCAGCCAAGATCCGTTACCCCGGGCAGATCAATGGAGCAATCAGCCCCAGCATTTT. Amino acid sequence: CASSQDPLPRADQWSNQPQHF.

J is TRBJ1-5 and V is TRBV7-2; 10 positions match TRBD1. V lost 1 base and J lost 7; bases outside the gene matches: 10. This CDR3 spans 17 amino acids. CDR1 and CDR2 (germline): SGHTA, FQGNSA. The CDR3 is CASSLGMGQGIGQPQHF. The CDR3 DNA is TGTGCCAGCAGCTTAGGAATGGGACAGGGGATCGGACAGCCCCAGCATTTT.

The chain couples TRBV25-1 to TRBJ2-1; D gene unclear. V dropped 1 base and J dropped 7 bases, with 11 bases sitting between them. Germline V gene sequence: CDR1 MGHDK, CDR2 SYGVNS. This CDR3 spans 14 amino acids. The CDR3 DNA follows: TGTGCCAGCAGTGAATCAACCCGGTCGAATGAGCAGTTCTTC. Translating it yields CASSESTRSNEQFF.

The chain combines TRBV27 with TRBJ1-5; 10 bases fit TRBD1. There are 14 residues in the CDR3. Germline V gene data show CDR1 as MNHEY and CDR2 as SMNVEV (reference sequence). The V segment lost 7 bases and the J segment 5 bases; nucleotides outside the gene matches: 5. The CDR3 protein is CASKIGTGDQPQHF. CDR3 DNA sequence: TGTGCCAGCAAGATAGGGACAGGGGATCAGCCCCAGCATTTT.

In this sample, this clonotype turned up a few times. This chain links TRBV4-3 with TRBJ2-3; TRBD2 agrees at 9 bases. CDR1 is LGHNA and CDR2 is YSLEER in the germline V gene. Unmatched junction bases numbered 8, after V lost 0 bases and J lost 4 bases. This CDR3 is 17 amino acids long. The CDR3 DNA reads TGCGCCAGCAGCCAAGATGGGGTAGCGGGAGCAGCAGATACGCAGTATTTT. Translating it yields CASSQDGVAGAADTQYF.